This T cell receptor (beta chain) is from a study of cytomegalovirus exposure and HLA in healthy donors. Use of 60 Vbeta and 13 Jbeta primers characterized the PCR. Generated by immunoSEQ multiplex PCR, the TCRdb table keeps only in-frame clones and is missing some. The sample records about 140,000 clones, 80% being singletons. Trimming pared 10 bases from V and 7 bases from J, leaving 17 bases between. This CDR3 contains 14 residues. Germline CDR1 and CDR2: MNHNY and SVGAGI (reference sequence). Material for sequencing was PBMCs. This clonotype originated in a male donor in good health and CMV-seropositive. V gene TRBV6-6 combines with J gene TRBJ1-6, with D tentatively TRBD1 (5 bases). CDR3 bases: TGTGCCATCTCTTGGGGCAGAAAAAATTCACCCCTCCACTTT. It specifies CAISWGRKNSPLHF.